This TCR beta chain was recorded in a study of T-cell reconstitution after alpha-beta-depleted transplantation in children. Broader study findings: When one year had passed after transplant, most T-cell counts and diversity came from newly produced T cells. Surviving recipient T cells and thymic progenitors underlay high day-60 TCRbeta diversity in some patients. As was reported, about two months after transplant, alpha-beta T cells came from several hundred expanded graft clones.

Unique molecular identifiers featured in how the TCRbeta library was prepared. TCRdb re-analysed the PCR reads in MiXCR, keeping a single row per CDR3 protein. The table records a few hundred thousand distinct CDR3 sequences, 13% of them present only once. The table lists this clonotype with a few counts. Its antigen is as yet unknown. The input for sequencing was PBMCs, mostly from graft donor cells, taken 360 days after TCRalphabeta/CD19-depleted stem cell transplant. The sequence was collected from a male patient aged 10 to 17 who had a stem cell transplant for acute myeloid leukemia, so the T cells may come from the graft donor.

CDR3 loop: CSGPTGLRLKAQRTIYF. CDR3 nucleotides: TGCAGCGGCCCCACAGGCTTAAGACTTAAGGCCCAACGGACCATATATTTT. V usage is TRBV29-1 and J usage is TRBJ1-3; a weak D match, TRBD1 (5 bases). Per the germline V gene, CDR1 is SQVTM and CDR2 is ANQGSEA. The CDR3 extends over 17 amino acids. V was clipped by 7 bases and J by 10 bases, with 32 bases between them.